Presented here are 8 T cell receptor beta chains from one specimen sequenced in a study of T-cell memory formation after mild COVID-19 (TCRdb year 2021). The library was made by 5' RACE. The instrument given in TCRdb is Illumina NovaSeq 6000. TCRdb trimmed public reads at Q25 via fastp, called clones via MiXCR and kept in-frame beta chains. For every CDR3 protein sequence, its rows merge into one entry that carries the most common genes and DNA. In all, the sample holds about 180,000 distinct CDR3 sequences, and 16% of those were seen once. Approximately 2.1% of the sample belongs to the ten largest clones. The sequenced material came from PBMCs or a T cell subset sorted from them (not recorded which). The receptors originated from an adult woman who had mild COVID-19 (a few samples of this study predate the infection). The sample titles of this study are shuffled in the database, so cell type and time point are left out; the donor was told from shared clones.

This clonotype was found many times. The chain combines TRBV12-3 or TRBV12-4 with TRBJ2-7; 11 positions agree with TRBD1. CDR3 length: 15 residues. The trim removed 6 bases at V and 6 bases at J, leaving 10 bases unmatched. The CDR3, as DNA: TGTGCCAGCAGACACCGGGACAGGGGGATGGGCGAGCAGTACTTC. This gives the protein CASRHRDRGMGEQYF.

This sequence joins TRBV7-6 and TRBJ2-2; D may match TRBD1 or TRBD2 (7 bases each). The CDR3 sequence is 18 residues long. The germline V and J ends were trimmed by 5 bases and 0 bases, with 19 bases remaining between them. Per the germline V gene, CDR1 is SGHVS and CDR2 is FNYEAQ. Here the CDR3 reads CASSPQGGGRSNTGELFF. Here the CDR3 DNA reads TGTGCCAGCAGCCCCCAGGGGGGCGGGAGATCGAACACCGGGGAGCTGTTTTTT.

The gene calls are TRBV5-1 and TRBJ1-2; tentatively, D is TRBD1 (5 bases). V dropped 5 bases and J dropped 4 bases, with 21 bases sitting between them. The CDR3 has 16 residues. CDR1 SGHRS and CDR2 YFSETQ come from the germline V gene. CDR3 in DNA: TGCGCCAGCAGGGGGATTGGACAACTGGGAGGCTATGGCTACACCTTC. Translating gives CASRGIGQLGGYGYTF.

The CDR3: CASSFGDVGQYF. Here the CDR3 DNA reads TGTGCCAGCAGCTTCGGTGATGTGGGGCAGTACTTC. The genes are TRBV5-6 and TRBJ2-7; D is unresolved. V was pared by 2 bases and J by 9 bases, with 12 bases between. There are 12 residues in the CDR3. The germline CDR1 and CDR2 sequences are SGHDT and YYEEEE. The full variable domain, its missing parts supplied by reference TRBV5-6 and TRBJ2-7, is DAGVTQSPTHLIKTRGQQVTLRCSPKSGHDTVSWYQQALGQGPQFIFQYYEEEERQRGNFPDRFSGHQFPNYSSELNVNALLLGDSALYLCASSFGDVGQYFGPGTRLTVT.

CDR3 DNA sequence: TGTGCCAGCAGCACCCGACAGGGTAATTCACCCCTCCACTTT. Translating it yields CASSTRQGNSPLHF. The V call is TRBV7-2, the J call TRBJ1-6; TRBD1 agrees at 7 bases. CDR3 length: 14 amino acids. Trimming cost V 5 bases and J 6 bases; bases outside gene matches: 4. CDR1 and CDR2 (germline): SGHTA, FQGNSA.

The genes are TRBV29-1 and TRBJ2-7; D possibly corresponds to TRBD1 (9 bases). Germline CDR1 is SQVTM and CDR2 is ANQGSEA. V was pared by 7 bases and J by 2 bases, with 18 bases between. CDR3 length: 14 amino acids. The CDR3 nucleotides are TGCAGCGCGGGGGGGAGGGACAGGGCCTACGAGCAGTACTTC. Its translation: CSAGGRDRAYEQYF.

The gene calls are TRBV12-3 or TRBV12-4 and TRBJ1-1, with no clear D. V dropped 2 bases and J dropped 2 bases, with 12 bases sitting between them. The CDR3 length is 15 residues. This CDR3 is CASSLFRARNTEAFF. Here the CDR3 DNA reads TGTGCCAGCAGTTTATTCCGGGCAAGAAACACTGAAGCTTTCTTT.

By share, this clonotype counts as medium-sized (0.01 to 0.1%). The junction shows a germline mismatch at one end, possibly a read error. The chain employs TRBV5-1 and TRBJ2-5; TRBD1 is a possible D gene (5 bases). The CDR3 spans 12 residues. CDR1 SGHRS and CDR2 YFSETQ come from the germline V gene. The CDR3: CASSLAGETQYF. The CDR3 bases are TGTGCCAGCAGCTTAGCAGGGGAGACCCAGTACTTC.